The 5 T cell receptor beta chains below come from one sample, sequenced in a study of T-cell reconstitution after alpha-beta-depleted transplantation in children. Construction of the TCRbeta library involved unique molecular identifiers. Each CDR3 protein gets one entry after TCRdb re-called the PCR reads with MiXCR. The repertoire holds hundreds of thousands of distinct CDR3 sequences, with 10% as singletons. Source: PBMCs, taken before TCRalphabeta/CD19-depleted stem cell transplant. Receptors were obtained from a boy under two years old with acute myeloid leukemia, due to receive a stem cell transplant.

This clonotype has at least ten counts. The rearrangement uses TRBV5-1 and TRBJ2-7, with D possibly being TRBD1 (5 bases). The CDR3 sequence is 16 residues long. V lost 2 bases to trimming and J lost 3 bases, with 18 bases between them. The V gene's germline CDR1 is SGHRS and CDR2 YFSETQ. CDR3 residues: CASSFRRGRRNYEQYF. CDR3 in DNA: TGCGCCAGCAGCTTCCGAAGGGGAAGAAGGAACTACGAGCAGTACTTC.

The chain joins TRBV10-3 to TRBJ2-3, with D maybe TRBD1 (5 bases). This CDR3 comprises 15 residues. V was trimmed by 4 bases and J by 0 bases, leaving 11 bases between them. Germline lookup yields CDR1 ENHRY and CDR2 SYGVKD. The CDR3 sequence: CAISAGHSSTDTQYF. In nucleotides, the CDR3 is TGTGCCATCAGTGCTGGACACTCTAGCACAGATACGCAGTATTTT.

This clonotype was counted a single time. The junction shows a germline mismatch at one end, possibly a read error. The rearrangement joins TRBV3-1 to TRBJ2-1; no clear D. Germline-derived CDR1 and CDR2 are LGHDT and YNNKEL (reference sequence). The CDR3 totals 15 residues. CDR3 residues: CASCQEPRPFNEQFF. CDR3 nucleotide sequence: TGTGCCAGCTGCCAGGAGCCCAGGCCCTTCAATGAGCAGTTCTTC.

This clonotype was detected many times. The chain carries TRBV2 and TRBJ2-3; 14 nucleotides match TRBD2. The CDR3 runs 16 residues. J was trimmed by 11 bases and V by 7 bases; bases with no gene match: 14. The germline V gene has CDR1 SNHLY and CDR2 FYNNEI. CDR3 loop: CASNPQTSGGALGQYF. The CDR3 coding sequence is TGTGCCAGCAACCCACAGACTAGCGGGGGGGCCCTGGGGCAGTATTTT.

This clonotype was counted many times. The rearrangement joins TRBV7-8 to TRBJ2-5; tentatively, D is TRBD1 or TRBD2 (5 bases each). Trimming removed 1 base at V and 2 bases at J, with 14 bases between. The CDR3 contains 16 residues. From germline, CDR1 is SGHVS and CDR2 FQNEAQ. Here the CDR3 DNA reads TGTGCCAGCAGCTTAGGCCCGGGACCACCTCAAGAGACCCAGTACTTC. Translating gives CASSLGPGPPQETQYF.